This T cell receptor (beta chain) is from a study of blood T cell repertoires in COVID-19. About the study: Some COVID-19 samples were acute and others convalescent; all came from the United States, Italy and Spain. T cells, B-cell-depleted T cells, or PBMCs provided the cDNA or gDNA that served as material.

Clones were read by immunoSEQ multiplex PCR, and TCRdb kept only the in-frame ones, dropping some. The sample includes fewer than 120,000 clones, about 75% of them seen just once. Unmatched junction bases numbered 7, after V lost 5 bases and J lost 6 bases. There are 15 residues in the CDR3. Germline V gene lookup returns CDR1 SGHTA and CDR2 FQGNSA. The clonotype was recovered from a woman aged 80 or older with active or convalescent COVID-19. The rearrangement joins TRBV7-2 to TRBJ2-3, with 11 bases identical to TRBD1. Material: peripheral blood. CDR3 DNA: TGTGCCAGCAGCGTCCTAGGGACAGGGGGGGATACGCAGTATTTT. Amino acid sequence: CASSVLGTGGDTQYF. The complete variable domain, with remaining parts taken from reference TRBV7-2 and TRBJ2-3, reads GAGVSQSPSNKVTEKGKDVELRCDPISGHTALYWYRQSLGQGLEFLIYFQGNSAPDKSGLPSDRFSAERTGGSVSTLTIQRTQQEDSAVYLCASSVLGTGGDTQYFGPGTRLTVL.